Detailed here is one T cell receptor beta chain. This entry comes from a study of cytomegalovirus exposure and HLA in healthy donors. Use of 60 Vbeta and 13 Jbeta primers characterized the PCR. Sequencing used immunoSEQ multiplex PCR; TCRdb keeps in-frame clones, though not all of them. The sample consists of 85,000 to 100,000 clones, 80% to 90% of them appearing once. Germline CDR1 is LNHDA and CDR2 is SQIVND (reference sequence). There are 15 residues in the CDR3. V was cut by 1 base and J by 2 bases, with 11 bases left in between. The receptor was derived from a young man in good health and CMV-seronegative. The chain recombines TRBV19 with TRBJ1-1; unclear D gene. Sequencing was done on a sample of PBMCs. CDR3 amino acids: CASSIGGPINTEAFF. DNA for the CDR3: TGTGCCAGTAGTATAGGCGGGCCAATAAACACTGAAGCTTTCTTT.